Listed here is a single T cell receptor beta chain. Its antigen is not identified. Method: immunoSEQ multiplex PCR; TCRdb's copy keeps in-frame clones and lacks some. The table lists about 64,000 clones, 80% to 90% of them singletons. This specimen belongs to a study of T cells in localized non-small cell lung cancer. General observations from the study: Median roughly 57 top-100 tumor clones were shared with paired adjacent lung. Since sequencing was restricted to only one region of the tumor, intratumor heterogeneity remains a possibility. Higher T cell density in the blood was associated with longer overall survival, whereas higher adjacent-lung clonality associated with shorter survival.

This receptor was taken from a man between 40 and 70 years old with stage II lung adenocarcinoma. The specimen comprised PBMCs, sampled before any cancer treatment.

The CDR3 coding sequence is TGTGCCAGCGAAGAGGGAACCTCCTACAATGAGCAGTTCTTC. Protein product: CASEEGTSYNEQFF. The chain is built from TRBV6-1 and TRBJ2-1, with a tentative D call TRBD2 (5 bases). V lost 8 bases, J lost 0 bases, and 11 bases lay in between. Looked up from germline, CDR1 is MNHNS and CDR2 is SASEGT. This CDR3 region has 14 residues.